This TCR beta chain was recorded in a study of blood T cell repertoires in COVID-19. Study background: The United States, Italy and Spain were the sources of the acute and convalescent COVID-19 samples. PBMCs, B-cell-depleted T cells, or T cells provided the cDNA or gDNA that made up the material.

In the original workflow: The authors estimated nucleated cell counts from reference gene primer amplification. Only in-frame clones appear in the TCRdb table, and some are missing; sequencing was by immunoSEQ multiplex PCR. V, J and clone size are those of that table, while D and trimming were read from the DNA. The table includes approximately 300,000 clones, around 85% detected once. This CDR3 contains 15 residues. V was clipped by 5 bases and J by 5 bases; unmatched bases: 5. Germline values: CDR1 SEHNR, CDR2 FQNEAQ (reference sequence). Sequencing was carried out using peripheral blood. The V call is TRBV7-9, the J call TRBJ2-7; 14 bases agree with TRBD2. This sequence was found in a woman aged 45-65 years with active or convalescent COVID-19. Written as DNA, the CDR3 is TGTGCCAGCAGCAAGGGGACTAGCGGGAGTAACGAGCAGTACTTC. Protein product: CASSKGTSGSNEQYF.